The 10 T cell receptor beta chains in this list originate from one sample, sequenced in a study of cytomegalovirus exposure and HLA in healthy donors. PCR used 60 Vbeta primers and 13 Jbeta primers. Sequenced by immunoSEQ multiplex PCR; TCRdb stores in-frame clones only, minus some. The table includes 150,000 to 200,000 clones, approximately 70% detected once. Sequenced material: PBMCs. The receptors shown here come from a man aged 18 to 30 in good health and CMV-seropositive.

The chain uses TRBV11-2 and TRBJ1-4; unclear D gene. The V gene lost 6 bases and the J gene lost 7 bases, with 12 bases spanning the gap. CDR3 size: 13 residues. Germline V gene sequence: CDR1 SGHAT, CDR2 FQNNGV. The CDR3 loop is CASRPAGGEKLFF. In DNA, the CDR3 is TGTGCCAGCAGACCCGCGGGAGGTGAAAAACTGTTTTTT.

The V and J genes are TRBV11-3 and TRBJ2-3, with D possibly being TRBD2 (6 bases). This CDR3 contains 17 residues. Trimming took off 0 bases at V and 7 bases at J, with 20 bases between the two ends. The germline V gene encodes CDR1 SGHNT and CDR2 YENEEA. For the CDR3, the DNA is TGTGCCAGCAGCTTAGATCTAATGGGAAGGGGCGGGAATACGCAGTATTTT. This translates into CASSLDLMGRGGNTQYF.

This clone came up once. The chain links TRBV11-2 to TRBJ1-2; D gene unclear. Germline V gene sequence: CDR1 SGHAT, CDR2 FQNNGV. The germline V and J ends were trimmed by 4 bases and 7 bases, with 16 bases remaining between them. The CDR3 has 14 amino acids. The DNA for the CDR3 is TGTGCCAGCAGCTCAAGCAGATCGGCGGGTGGCTACACCTTC. Translation gives CASSSSRSAGGYTF.

This sequence joins TRBV5-6 and TRBJ2-2; 12 bases match TRBD2. The CDR3 contains 15 residues. Germline lookup yields CDR1 SGHDT and CDR2 YYEEEE. V was clipped by 4 bases and J by 4 bases; unmatched bases: 2. The CDR3 region has the DNA TGTGCCAGCAGCGGACTAGCGGGACTCACCGGGGAGCTGTTTTTT. This translates into CASSGLAGLTGELFF.

Written as DNA, the CDR3 is TGCGCCAGCAGCTTGACAGGGGGGAACACTGAAGCTTTCTTT. Amino acids: CASSLTGGNTEAFF. This rearrangement joins TRBV5-1 to TRBJ1-1, with 8 nucleotides matching TRBD1. This CDR3 is built from 14 residues. The germline CDR1 and CDR2 sequences are SGHRS and YFSETQ. Unmatched junction bases numbered 0, after V lost 1 base and J lost 1 base.

This clone was observed a single time. J is TRBJ1-1 and V is TRBV6-5; 9 bases line up with TRBD1. CDR1 is MNHEY and CDR2 is SVGAGI in the germline V gene. CDR3 length: 16 amino acids. V was pared by 0 bases and J by 12 bases, with 14 bases of the junction left unmatched. CDR3 protein: CASSYSSGTGGQRTFF. CDR3 DNA: TGTGCCAGCAGTTACTCATCCGGTACAGGGGGCCAGAGAACTTTCTTT.

In this sample, this clone turned up a few times. This chain uses TRBV5-4 with TRBJ2-2, with D perhaps TRBD1 (6 bases). This CDR3 has 17 residues. Deletions cut 4 bases from V and 7 bases from J, with 23 bases between. Germline CDR1 reads SGHNT; CDR2 reads YYREEE (reference sequence). The DNA of the CDR3 is TGTGCCAGCAGCCCGACGGGCCGAGGACAGAACGACGGGGAGCTGTTTTTT. Amino acid sequence: CASSPTGRGQNDGELFF.

The table lists this clone with a few counts. The chain employs TRBV27 and TRBJ1-4; D unresolved. CDR1 and CDR2 from the germline V gene are MNHEY and SMNVEV (reference sequence). The CDR3 is 19 residues long. V was pared by 5 bases and J by 0 bases, with 22 bases between. The DNA of the CDR3 is TGTGCCAGCAGTCCCTTCGGGTCCCCCATCGACGCAACTAATGAAAAACTGTTTTTT. Its translation is CASSPFGSPIDATNEKLFF.

This clone was seen more than once but under ten times. J is TRBJ2-5 and V is TRBV4-1; TRBD2 might be the D (7 bases). The V gene's germline CDR1 is MGHRA and CDR2 YSYEKL. The CDR3 runs 16 residues. V was pared by 4 bases and J by 2 bases, with 17 bases between. CDR3 in amino acids: CASSLSAGAPQETQYF. Here the CDR3 DNA reads TGCGCCAGCAGCCTTTCGGCGGGGGCCCCTCAAGAGACCCAGTACTTC.

J is TRBJ1-5 and V is TRBV10-1, with D perhaps TRBD1 (5 bases). Germline CDR1 reads WNHNN; CDR2 reads SYGVQD (reference sequence). V was shortened by 6 bases and J by 4 bases, with 10 bases between the two germline ends. CDR3 length: 13 amino acids. The CDR3 bases are TGCGCCAGCAGCCGCGACAGAAATCAGCCCCAGCATTTT. It encodes CASSRDRNQPQHF.